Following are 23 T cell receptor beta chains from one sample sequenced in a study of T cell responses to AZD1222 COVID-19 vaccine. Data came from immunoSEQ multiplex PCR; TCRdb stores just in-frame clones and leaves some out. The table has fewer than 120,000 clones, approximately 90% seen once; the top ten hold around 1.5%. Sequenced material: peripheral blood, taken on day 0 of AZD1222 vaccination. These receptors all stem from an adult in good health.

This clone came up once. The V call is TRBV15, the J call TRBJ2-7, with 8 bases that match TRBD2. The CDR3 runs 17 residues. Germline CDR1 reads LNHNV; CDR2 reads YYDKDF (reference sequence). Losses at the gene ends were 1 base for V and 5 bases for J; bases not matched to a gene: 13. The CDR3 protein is CATSRVIASGFADEQYF. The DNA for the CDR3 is TGTGCCACCAGCAGAGTAATTGCTAGCGGGTTCGCGGACGAGCAGTACTTC.

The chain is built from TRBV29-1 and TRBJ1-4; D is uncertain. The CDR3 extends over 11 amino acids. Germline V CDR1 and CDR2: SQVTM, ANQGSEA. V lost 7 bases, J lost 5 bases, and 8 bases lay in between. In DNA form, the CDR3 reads TGCAGCGGTGCGGCGAATGAAAAACTGTTTTTT. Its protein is CSGAANEKLFF. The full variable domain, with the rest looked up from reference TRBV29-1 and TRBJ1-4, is SAVISQKPSRDICQRGTSLTIQCQVDSQVTMMFWYRQQPGQSLTLIATANQGSEATYESGFVIDKFPISRPNLTFSTLTVSNMSPEDSSIYLCSGAANEKLFFGSGTQLSVL.

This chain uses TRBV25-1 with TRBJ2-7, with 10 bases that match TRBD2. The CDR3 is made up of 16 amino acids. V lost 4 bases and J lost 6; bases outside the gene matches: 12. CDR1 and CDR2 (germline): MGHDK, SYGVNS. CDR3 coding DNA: TGTGCCAGCAGTGCAACTAGCGGGATACTCCTAAGCGAGCAGTACTTC. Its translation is CASSATSGILLSEQYF.

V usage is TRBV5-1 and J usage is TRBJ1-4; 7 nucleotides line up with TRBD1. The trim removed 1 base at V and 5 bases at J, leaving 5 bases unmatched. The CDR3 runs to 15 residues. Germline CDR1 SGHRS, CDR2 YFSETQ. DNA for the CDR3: TGCGCCAGCAGCTTGTTAGGGGACAGAAATGAAAAACTGTTTTTT. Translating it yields CASSLLGDRNEKLFF.

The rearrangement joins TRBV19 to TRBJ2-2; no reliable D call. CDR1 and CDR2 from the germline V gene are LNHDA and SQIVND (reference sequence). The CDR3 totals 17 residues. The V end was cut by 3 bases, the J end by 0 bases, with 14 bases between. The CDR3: CASSIKRGNSNTGELFF. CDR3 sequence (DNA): TGTGCCAGTAGTATTAAACGCGGAAACTCGAACACCGGGGAGCTGTTTTTT.

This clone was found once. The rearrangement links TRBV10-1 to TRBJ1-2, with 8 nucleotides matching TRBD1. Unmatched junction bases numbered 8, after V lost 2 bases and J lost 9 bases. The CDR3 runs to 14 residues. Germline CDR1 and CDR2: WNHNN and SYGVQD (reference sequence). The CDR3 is CASSEIRDRMSYTF. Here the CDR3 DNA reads TGCGCCAGCAGTGAGATACGGGACAGGATGAGCTACACCTTC.

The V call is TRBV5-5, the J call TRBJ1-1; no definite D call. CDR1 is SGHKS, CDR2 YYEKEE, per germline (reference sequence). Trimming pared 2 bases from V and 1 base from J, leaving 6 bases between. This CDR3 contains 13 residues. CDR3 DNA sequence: TGTGCCAGCAGCTTCGGGAGGAACACTGAAGCTTTCTTT. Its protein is CASSFGRNTEAFF. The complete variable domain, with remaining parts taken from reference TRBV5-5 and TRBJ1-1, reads DAGVTQSPTHLIKTRGQQVTLRCSPISGHKSVSWYQQVLGQGPQFIFQYYEKEERGRGNFPDRFSARQFPNYSSELNVNALLLGDSALYLCASSFGRNTEAFFGQGTRLTVV.

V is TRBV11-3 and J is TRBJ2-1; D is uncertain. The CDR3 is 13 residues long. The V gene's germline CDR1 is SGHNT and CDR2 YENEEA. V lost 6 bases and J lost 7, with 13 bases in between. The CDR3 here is CASSAVTGNEQFF. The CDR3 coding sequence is TGTGCCAGCAGTGCCGTTACGGGTAATGAGCAGTTCTTC.

CDR3 DNA: TGCAGCGTCTGGGGGGGGTCAGCAGATACGCAGTATTTT. It yields the protein CSVWGGSADTQYF. V and J are TRBV29-1 and TRBJ2-3, with 7 nucleotides matching TRBD2. Unmatched junction bases numbered 7, after V lost 6 bases and J lost 4 bases. The germline V gene encodes CDR1 SQVTM and CDR2 ANQGSEA. This CDR3 spans 13 amino acids.

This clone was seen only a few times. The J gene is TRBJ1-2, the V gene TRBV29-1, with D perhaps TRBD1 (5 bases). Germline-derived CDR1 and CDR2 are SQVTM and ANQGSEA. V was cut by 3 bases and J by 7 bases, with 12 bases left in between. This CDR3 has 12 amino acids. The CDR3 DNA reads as TGCAGCGTTGACAGGGTACGCCGTGGCTACACCTTC. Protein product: CSVDRVRRGYTF.

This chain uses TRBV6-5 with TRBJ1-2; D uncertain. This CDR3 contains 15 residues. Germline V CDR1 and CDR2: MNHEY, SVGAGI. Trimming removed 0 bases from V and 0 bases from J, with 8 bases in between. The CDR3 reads CASSYSYGANYGYTF. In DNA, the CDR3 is TGTGCCAGCAGTTACTCGTATGGAGCTAACTATGGCTACACCTTC.

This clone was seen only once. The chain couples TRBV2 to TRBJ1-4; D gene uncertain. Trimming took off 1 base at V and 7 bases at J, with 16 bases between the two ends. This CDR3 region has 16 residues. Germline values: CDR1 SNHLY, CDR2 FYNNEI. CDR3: CASSEEAPRSGEKLFF. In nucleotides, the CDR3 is TGTGCCAGCAGTGAAGAGGCCCCACGAAGTGGTGAAAAACTGTTTTTT.

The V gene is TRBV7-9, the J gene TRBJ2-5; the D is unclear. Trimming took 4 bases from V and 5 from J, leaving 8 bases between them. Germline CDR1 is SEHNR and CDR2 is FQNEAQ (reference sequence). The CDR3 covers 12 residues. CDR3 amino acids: CASSSVIETQYF. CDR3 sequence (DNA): TGTGCCAGCAGCTCCGTCATCGAGACCCAGTACTTC.

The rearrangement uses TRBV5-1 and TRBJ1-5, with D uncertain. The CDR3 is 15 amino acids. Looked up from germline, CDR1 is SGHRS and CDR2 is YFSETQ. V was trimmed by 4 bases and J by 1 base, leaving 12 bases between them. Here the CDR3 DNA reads TGCGCCAGCAGCCGGGGAGGCGGCAGCAATCAGCCCCAGCATTTT. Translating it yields CASSRGGGSNQPQHF.

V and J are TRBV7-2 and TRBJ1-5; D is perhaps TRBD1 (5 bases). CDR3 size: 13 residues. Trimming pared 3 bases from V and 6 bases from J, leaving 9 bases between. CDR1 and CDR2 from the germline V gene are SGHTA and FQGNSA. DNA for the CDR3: TGTGCCAGCAGCTTGTCTGGGGGTCAGCCCCAGCATTTT. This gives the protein CASSLSGGQPQHF.

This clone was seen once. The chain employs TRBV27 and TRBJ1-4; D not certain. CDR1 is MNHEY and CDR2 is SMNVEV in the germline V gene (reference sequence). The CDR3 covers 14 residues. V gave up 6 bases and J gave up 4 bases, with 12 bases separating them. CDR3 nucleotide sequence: TGTGCCAGCAGCTCAGGACCGCATAATGAAAAACTGTTTTTT. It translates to CASSSGPHNEKLFF.

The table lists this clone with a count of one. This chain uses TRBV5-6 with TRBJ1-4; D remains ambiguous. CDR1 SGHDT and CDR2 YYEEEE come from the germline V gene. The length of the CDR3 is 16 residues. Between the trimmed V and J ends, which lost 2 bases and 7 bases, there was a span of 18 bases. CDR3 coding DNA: TGTGCCAGCAGCTTTGATTTGGGTTTGGATGGTGAAAAACTGTTTTTT. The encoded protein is CASSFDLGLDGEKLFF.

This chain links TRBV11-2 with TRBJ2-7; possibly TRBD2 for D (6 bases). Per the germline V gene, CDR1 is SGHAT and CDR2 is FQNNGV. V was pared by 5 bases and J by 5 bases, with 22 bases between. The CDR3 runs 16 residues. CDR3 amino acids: CASSTRRRGRRDEQYF. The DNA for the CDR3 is TGTGCCAGCAGCACTAGGAGGAGGGGACGGCGGGACGAGCAGTACTTC.

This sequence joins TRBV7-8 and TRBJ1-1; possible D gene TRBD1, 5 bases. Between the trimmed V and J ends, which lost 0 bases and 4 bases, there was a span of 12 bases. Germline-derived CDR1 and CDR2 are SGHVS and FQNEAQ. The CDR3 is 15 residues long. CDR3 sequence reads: CASSLASQGFTEAFF. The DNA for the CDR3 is TGTGCCAGCAGCTTAGCATCTCAGGGCTTCACTGAAGCTTTCTTT.

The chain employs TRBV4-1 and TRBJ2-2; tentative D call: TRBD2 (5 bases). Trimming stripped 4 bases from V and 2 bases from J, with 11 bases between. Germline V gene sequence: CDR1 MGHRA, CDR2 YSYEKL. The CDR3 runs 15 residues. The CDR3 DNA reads TGCGCCAGCAGCCCGGTGGGAGTAAACACCGGGGAGCTGTTTTTT. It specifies CASSPVGVNTGELFF.

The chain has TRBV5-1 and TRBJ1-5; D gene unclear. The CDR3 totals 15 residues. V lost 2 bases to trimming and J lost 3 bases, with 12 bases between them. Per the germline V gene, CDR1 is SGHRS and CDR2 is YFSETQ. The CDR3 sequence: CASSLDVAPNQPQHF. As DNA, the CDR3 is TGCGCCAGCAGCTTAGATGTCGCTCCCAATCAGCCCCAGCATTTT.

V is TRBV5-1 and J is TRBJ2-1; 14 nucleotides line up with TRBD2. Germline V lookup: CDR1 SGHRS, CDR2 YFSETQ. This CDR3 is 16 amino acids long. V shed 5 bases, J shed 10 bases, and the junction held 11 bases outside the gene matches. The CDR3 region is CASSIVGTSGGYEQFF. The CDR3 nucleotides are TGCGCCAGCAGTATCGTCGGGACTAGCGGGGGATACGAGCAGTTCTTC.

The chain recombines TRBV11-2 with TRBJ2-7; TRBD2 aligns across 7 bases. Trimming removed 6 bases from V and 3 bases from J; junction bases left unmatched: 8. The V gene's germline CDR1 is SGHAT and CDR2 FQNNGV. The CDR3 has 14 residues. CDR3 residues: CASRVAGPLYEQYF. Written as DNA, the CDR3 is TGTGCCAGCAGGGTAGCGGGCCCACTCTACGAGCAGTACTTC.